This section outlines one TCR beta chain sequence together with its context. Its specificity is not known. The CDR3 is 13 residues long. Trimming stripped 4 bases from V and 4 bases from J, with 10 bases between. Germline V gene sequence: CDR1 SGHTS, CDR2 YDEGEE. As for time point: week 11, during vaccination. Each dose delivered 300 ug of mutant IDH1 20-mer peptide subcutaneously with imiquimod. The donors had new WHO grade 3 or 4 astrocytomas; these were IDH1-mutant and ATRX-lost. These data come from a study of a mutant IDH1 vaccine in newly diagnosed glioma. Study at large: Beginning 4-6 weeks after radiotherapy alone, or with temozolomide cycles, vaccination took place. Study-wide findings and caveats: Vaccine-induced immune responses were detected in approximately 93% of patients. Pseudoprogression appeared independent of alterations in top peripheral clonotypes.

The assay was immunoSEQ multiplex PCR, and TCRdb's table has in-frame clones only and misses some. The sample yields 100,000 to 120,000 clones, under 90% seen once. The chain has TRBV5-8 and TRBJ2-3; D ambiguous. Sequenced material: PBMCs, taken from a glioma patient whose treatment included an IDH1 peptide vaccine. The TCR was taken from a woman aged 45-65 years with glioma. CDR3 coding DNA: TGTGCCAGCAGCCCCCGTGGGGCAGATACGCAGTATTTT. Protein: CASSPRGADTQYF.